This T cell receptor (beta chain) was observed in a study of blood T cell repertoires in COVID-19. Measured with immunoSEQ multiplex PCR; TCRdb has only the in-frame clones, and not every one. This sample has some 160,000 clones; around 82% occur once, and the top ten carry roughly 20%. The length of the CDR3 is 13 residues. Between the trimmed V and J ends, which lost 3 bases and 5 bases, there was a span of 8 bases. The count of this clone is one. The specimen sequenced was peripheral blood. The chain employs TRBV12-3 or TRBV12-4 and TRBJ1-5, with a weak D call TRBD1 (5 bases). The sequence derives from a woman between 65 and 79 years old who had recovered from COVID-19. As DNA, the CDR3 is TGTGCCAGCAGTTTCGGAGGGGATCAGCCCCAGCATTTT. Translated, it gives CASSFGGDQPQHF.